The following is a TCR beta chain sequence with its context. The data were taken from a study of radiotherapy plus CTLA-4 blockade in lung cancer. In the study overall: With about a third of patients having disease control, objective responses were seen in about 19%.

This table comes from immunoSEQ multiplex PCR, and its TCRdb copy is limited to in-frame clones, with some not included. The repertoire has tens of thousands of clones, around 75% of them found once; the top ten carry approximately 9%. V lost 5 bases and J lost 2, with 11 bases in between. The CDR3 is made up of 14 amino acids. Germline V gene lookup returns CDR1 SGHNT and CDR2 YENEEA. The sequence derives from a human donor with non-small cell lung cancer who had a complete response to radiotherapy plus ipilimumab. The sample was peripheral blood, taken from a patient treated with radiotherapy plus ipilimumab. The V call is TRBV11-3, the J call TRBJ2-3; tentatively, D is TRBD2 (6 bases). The CDR3 is CASSGGLLTDTQYF. The CDR3 region has the DNA TGTGCCAGCAGCGGGGGACTGCTCACAGATACGCAGTATTTT.